The source of this T cell receptor (beta chain) is a study of cytomegalovirus exposure and HLA in healthy donors. Overall study results and limits: The authors later found most CMV-associated TCR beta chains appeared HLA-restricted.

Concerning this clone: Its target is unknown.

PCR used 60 Vbeta primers and 13 Jbeta primers. Measured with immunoSEQ multiplex PCR; TCRdb has only the in-frame clones, and not every one. Counted here are 90,000 to 120,000 clones, 70% occurring once; the ten biggest clones make up around 9.9%. The germline gives CDR1 SGHRS, CDR2 YFSETQ. V was cut by 0 bases and J by 8 bases, with 15 bases left in between. This CDR3 has 15 amino acids. This clonotype originated in a man aged 35-49 years in good health and CMV-seropositive. This chain links TRBV5-1 with TRBJ2-1, with a weak D call TRBD1 (5 bases). The specimen sequenced was PBMCs. The DNA for the CDR3 is TGCGCCAGCAGCTTGGGCAGGGCGAAGGGCGATGAGCAGTTCTTC. Its translation: CASSLGRAKGDEQFF.